Here is one T cell receptor (beta chain) with its context. Its target is unknown. The sample comes from a study of T cells in localized non-small cell lung cancer. Overall study findings and caveats: The study found T cell clonality highest in uninvolved adjacent lung, above tumor. Across samples, adjacent lung featured a median approximately 60 of the top 100 tumor clones.

The length of the CDR3 is 13 residues. Trimming cost V 5 bases and J 10 bases, with 12 bases left between them. Germline CDR1 and CDR2: SGHDN and FVKESK. Some clones are missing from TCRdb's copy, which holds only in-frame ones; the method was immunoSEQ multiplex PCR. Among over 40,000 clones listed, 65% to 85% were seen once. The chain links TRBV14 to TRBJ1-6; possibly TRBD1 for D (6 bases). The receptor was isolated from a man aged 35-69 years with stage III lung adenocarcinoma. The sample in question was peripheral blood mononuclear cells, obtained before any cancer treatment. The CDR3 loop reads CASSGQWDSPLHF. The CDR3 DNA is TGTGCCAGCAGCGGACAGTGGGACTCACCCCTCCACTTT.